The clone carrying this TCR beta chain occurred many times. The antigen is not known. This record belongs to a study of T cells after yellow fever vaccination. General study results and limits: In FACS-sorted repertoires, abundant clonotypes from the bulk population could appear as contaminants.

Generation of TCR cDNA used 5'RACE template switching (which added a universal primer site and UMIs). Using its own MiXCR run on the 5' RACE reads, TCRdb lists one record per CDR3 protein. The profile covers 500,000 to 650,000 distinct CDR3 sequences, with more than 9% appearing a single time and about 15% taken by the ten largest. Specimen: PBMCs, collected on the day of the yellow fever booster vaccination. The origin of this receptor is a man aged 25 to 40 who received the YFV17D yellow fever vaccine.

The CDR3: CASSLVSGNTEAFF. The DNA for the CDR3 is TGTGCCAGCAGCTTAGTGTCTGGAAACACTGAAGCTTTCTTT. V is TRBV7-8 and J is TRBJ1-1; D uncertain. The CDR3 is 14 residues long. Trimming left V 1 base short and J 2 bases short, with 8 bases between. Per germline, CDR1 SGHVS and CDR2 FQNEAQ.